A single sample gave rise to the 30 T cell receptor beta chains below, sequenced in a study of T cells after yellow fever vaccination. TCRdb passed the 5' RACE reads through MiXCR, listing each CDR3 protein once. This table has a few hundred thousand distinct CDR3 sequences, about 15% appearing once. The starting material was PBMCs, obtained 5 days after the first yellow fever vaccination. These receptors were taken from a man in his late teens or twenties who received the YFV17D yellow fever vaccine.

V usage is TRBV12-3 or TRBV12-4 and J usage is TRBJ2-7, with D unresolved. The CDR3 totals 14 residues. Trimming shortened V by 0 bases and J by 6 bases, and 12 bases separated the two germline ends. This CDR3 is CASSLAPGSGEQYF. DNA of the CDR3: TGTGCCAGCAGTTTAGCGCCGGGTTCCGGCGAGCAGTACTTC.

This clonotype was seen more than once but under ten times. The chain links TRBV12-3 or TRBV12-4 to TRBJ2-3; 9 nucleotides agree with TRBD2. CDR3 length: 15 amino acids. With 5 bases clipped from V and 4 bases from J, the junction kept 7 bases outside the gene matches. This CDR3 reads CASSQSGGLSDTQYF. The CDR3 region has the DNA TGTGCCAGCAGTCAGAGCGGGGGGTTGTCAGATACGCAGTATTTT.

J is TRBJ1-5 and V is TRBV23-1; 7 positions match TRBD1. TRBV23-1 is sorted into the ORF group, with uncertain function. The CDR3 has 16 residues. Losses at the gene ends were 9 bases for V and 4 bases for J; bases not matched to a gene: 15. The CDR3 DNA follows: TGCGCCAGTCTAGCTCGGACAGGCTTATGGAATCAGCCCCAGCATTTT. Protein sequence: CASLARTGLWNQPQHF.

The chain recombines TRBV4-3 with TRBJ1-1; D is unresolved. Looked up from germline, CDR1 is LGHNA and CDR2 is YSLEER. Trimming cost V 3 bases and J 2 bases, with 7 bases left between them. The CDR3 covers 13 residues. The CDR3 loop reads CASSHAENTEAFF. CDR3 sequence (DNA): TGCGCCAGCAGCCATGCGGAAAACACTGAAGCTTTCTTT.

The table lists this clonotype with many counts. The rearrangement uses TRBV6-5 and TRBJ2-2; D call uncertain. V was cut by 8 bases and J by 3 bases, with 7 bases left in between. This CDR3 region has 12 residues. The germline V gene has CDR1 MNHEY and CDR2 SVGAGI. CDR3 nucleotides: TGTGCCAGCCGGTCGGACACCGGGGAGCTGTTTTTT. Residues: CASRSDTGELFF.

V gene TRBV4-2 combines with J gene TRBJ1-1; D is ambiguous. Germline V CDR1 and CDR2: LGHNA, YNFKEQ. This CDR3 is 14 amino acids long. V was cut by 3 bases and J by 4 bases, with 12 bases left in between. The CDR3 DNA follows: TGTGCCAGCAGCCAGTCCGGGTTGGGCACTGAAGCTTTCTTT. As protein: CASSQSGLGTEAFF.

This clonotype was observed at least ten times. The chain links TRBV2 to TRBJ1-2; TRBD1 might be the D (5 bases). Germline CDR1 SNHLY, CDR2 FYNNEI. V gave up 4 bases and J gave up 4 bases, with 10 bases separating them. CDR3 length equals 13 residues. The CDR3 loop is CASSAGGGYGYTF. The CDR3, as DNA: TGTGCCAGCAGTGCGGGGGGTGGCTATGGCTACACCTTC.

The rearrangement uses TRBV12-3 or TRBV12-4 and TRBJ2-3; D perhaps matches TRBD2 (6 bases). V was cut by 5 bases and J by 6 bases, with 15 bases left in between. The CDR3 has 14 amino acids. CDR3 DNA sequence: TGTGCCAGCAGTACAATGGGAGGCGCGGATACGCAGTATTTT. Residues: CASSTMGGADTQYF.

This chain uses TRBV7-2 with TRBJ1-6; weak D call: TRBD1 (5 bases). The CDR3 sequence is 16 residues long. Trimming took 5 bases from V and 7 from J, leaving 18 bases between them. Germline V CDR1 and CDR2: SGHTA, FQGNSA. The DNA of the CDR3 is TGTGCCAGCAGCCCCCAGCCCACAGGAAACAATTCACCCCTCCACTTT. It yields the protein CASSPQPTGNNSPLHF.

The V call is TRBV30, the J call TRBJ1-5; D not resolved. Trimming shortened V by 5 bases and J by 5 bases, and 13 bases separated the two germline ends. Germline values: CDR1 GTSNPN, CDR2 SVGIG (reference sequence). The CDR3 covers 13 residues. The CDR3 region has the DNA TGTGCCTGGGGGGTAAACGGATATCAGCCCCAGCATTTT. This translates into CAWGVNGYQPQHF.

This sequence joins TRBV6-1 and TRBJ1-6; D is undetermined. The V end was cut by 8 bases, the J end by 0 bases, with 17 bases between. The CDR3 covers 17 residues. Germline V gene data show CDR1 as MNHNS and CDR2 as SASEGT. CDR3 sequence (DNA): TGTGCCAGCTGCCCTCCGGGGAGTCTCTCCTATAATTCACCCCTCCACTTT. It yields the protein CASCPPGSLSYNSPLHF.

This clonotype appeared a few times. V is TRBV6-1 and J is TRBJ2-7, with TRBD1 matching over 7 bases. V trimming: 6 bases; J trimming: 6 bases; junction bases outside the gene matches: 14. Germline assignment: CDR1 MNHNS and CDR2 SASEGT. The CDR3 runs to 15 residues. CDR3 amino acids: CASRTWDSASGEQYV. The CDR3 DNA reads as TGTGCCAGCAGGACCTGGGACAGCGCCTCGGGCGAGCAGTACGTC.

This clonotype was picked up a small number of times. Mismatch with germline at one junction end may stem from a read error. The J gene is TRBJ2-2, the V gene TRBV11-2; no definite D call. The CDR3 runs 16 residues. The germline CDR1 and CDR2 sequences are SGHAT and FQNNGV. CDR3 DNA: TGTGCCAGCAGCGTAGAAGGGTCCTCTAACACCGGGGAGCTGTTTTTT. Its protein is CASSVEGSSNTGELFF.

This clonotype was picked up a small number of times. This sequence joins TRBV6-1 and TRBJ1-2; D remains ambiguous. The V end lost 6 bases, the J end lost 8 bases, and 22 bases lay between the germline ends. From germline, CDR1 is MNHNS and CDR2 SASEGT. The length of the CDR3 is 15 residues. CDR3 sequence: CASSASGQGPAGYTF. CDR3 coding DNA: TGTGCCAGCAGCGCGTCAGGCCAAGGCCCTGCGGGCTACACCTTC.

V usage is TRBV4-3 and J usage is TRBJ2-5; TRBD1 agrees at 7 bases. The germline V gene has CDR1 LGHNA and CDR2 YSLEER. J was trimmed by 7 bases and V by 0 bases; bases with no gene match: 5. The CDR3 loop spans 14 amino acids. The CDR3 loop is CASSQETGVGTQYF. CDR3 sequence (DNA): TGCGCCAGCAGCCAAGAAACAGGGGTCGGGACCCAGTACTTC.

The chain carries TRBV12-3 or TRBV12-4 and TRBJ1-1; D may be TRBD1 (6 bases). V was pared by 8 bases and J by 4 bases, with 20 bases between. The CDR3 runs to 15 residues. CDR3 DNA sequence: TGTGCCAGCCCCCGGGGGGGGGCGGGACCCACTGAAGCTTTCTTT. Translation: CASPRGGAGPTEAFF.

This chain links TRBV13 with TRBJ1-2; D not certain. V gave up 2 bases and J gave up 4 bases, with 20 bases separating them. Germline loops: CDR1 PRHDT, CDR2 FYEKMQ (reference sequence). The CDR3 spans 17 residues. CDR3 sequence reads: CASSLKPGVPAPYGYTF. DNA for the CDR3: TGTGCCAGCAGCTTAAAGCCAGGCGTGCCTGCCCCCTATGGCTACACCTTC.

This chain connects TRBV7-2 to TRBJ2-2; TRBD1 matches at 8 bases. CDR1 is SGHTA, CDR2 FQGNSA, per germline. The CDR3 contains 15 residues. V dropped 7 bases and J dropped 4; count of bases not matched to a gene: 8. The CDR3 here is CASTPWGTGTGELFF. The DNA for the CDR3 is TGTGCCAGCACCCCGTGGGGGACAGGCACCGGGGAGCTGTTTTTT.

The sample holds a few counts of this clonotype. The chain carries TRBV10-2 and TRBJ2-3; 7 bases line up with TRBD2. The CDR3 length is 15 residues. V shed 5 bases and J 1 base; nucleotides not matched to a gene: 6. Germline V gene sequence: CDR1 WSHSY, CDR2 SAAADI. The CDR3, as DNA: TGCGCCAGCAGTTCCCCGAGCGGGGGCACAGATACGCAGTATTTT. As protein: CASSSPSGGTDTQYF.

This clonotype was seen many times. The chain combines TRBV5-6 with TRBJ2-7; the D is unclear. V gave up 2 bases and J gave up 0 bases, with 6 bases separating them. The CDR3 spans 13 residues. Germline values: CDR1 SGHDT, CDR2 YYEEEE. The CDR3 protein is CASSLVVSYEQYF. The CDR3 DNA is TGTGCCAGCAGCTTAGTCGTCTCCTACGAGCAGTACTTC.

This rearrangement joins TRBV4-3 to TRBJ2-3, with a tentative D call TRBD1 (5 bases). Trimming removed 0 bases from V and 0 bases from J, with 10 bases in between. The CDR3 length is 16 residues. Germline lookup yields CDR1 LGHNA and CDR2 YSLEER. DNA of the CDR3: TGCGCCAGCAGCCAAGAGTTCGCAGGGAGCACAGATACGCAGTATTTT. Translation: CASSQEFAGSTDTQYF.

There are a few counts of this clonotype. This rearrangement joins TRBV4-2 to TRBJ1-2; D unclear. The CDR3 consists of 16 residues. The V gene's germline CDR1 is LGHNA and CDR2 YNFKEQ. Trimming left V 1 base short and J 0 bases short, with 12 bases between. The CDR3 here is CASSQGGGIANYGYTF. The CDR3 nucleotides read TGTGCCAGCAGCCAAGGGGGAGGGATAGCTAACTATGGCTACACCTTC.

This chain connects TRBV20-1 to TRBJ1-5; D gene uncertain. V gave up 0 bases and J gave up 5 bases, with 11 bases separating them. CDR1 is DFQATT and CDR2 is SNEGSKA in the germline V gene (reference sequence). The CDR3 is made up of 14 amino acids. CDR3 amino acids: CSARDPRTDQPQHF. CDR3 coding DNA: TGCAGTGCTAGAGACCCCAGGACCGATCAGCCCCAGCATTTT.

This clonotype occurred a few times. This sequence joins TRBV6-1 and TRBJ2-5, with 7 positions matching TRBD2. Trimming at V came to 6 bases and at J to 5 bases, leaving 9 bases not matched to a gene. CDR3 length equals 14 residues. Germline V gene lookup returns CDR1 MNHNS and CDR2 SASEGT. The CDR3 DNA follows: TGTGCCAGCAGGAGAAGCGGGGACGGGGAGACCCAGTACTTC. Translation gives CASRRSGDGETQYF.

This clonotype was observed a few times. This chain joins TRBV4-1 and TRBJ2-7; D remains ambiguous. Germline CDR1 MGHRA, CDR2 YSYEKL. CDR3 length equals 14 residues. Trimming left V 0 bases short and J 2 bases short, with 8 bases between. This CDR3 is CASSQDHGPYEQYV. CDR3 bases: TGCGCCAGCAGCCAAGACCACGGCCCCTACGAGCAGTACGTC.

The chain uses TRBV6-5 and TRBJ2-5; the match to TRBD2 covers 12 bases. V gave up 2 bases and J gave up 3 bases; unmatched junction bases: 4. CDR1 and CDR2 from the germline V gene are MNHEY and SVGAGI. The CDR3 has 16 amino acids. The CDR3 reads CASSYPTSGGEETQYF. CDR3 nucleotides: TGTGCCAGCAGTTACCCGACTAGCGGGGGAGAAGAGACCCAGTACTTC.

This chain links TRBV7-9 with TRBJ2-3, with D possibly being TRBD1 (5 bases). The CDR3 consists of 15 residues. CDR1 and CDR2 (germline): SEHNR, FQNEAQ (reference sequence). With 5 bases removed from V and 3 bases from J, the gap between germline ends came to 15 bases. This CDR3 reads CASSPPEGATDTQYF. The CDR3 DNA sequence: TGTGCCAGCAGCCCCCCTGAAGGGGCTACAGATACGCAGTATTTT.

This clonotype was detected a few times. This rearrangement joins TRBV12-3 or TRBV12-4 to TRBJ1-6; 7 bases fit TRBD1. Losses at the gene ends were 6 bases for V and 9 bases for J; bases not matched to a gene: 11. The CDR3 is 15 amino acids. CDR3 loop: CASRPTGHMSSPLHF. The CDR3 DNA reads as TGTGCCAGCAGACCGACAGGGCACATGAGTTCACCCCTCCACTTT.

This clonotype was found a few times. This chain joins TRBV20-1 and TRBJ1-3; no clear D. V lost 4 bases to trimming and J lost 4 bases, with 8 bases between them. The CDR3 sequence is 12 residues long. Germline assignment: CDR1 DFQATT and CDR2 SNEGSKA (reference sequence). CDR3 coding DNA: TGCAGTGCTAAGGACGGGGGAAACACCATATATTTT. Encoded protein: CSAKDGGNTIYF.

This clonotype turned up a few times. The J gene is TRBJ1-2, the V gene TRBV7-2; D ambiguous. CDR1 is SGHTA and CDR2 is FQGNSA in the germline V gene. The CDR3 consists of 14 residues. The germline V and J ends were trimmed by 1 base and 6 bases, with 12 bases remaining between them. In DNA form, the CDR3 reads TGTGCCAGCAGCTTAGTTCTCACAAGAGATGGCTACACCTTC. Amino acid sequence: CASSLVLTRDGYTF. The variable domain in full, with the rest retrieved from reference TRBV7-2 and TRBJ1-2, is GAGVSQSPSNKVTEKGKDVELRCDPISGHTALYWYRQSLGQGLEFLIYFQGNSAPDKSGLPSDRFSAERTGGSVSTLTIQRTQQEDSAVYLCASSLVLTRDGYTFGSGTRLTVV.